This passage covers 12 T cell receptor beta chains from one sample sequenced in a study of CXCR3-negative and CXCR3-positive naive CD8 T cells. Study findings and constraints: More hydrophobic TRB CDR3s were found in CXCR3-positive naive cells than in CXCR3-negative naive cells.

No cognate antigen is known for these TCRs. Carrying UMI labels, the TRB cDNA libraries were prepared through 5' RACE. For each CDR3 protein, TCRdb gives one entry from its re-call of the 5' RACE reads, without DNA. This sample contains over 5,000 distinct CDR3 sequences. What was sequenced was naive CXCR3+ CD8+ T cells from blood. Subset denoted: CD45RO-CCR7+CD27+CD95- naive CD8+ T cells expressing CXCR3 (TNR3+). All receptors derive from a human donor in good health. Some clones in this sample may be carry-over from other donors' samples.

Considering frequency, this clonotype is medium-sized. The CDR3 spells CSVEQYPVNEQFF. J is TRBJ2-1 and V is TRBV29-1; there is no DNA to check the TCRdb D call of TRBD1. From germline, CDR1 is SQVTM and CDR2 ANQGSEA. The length of the CDR3 is 13 residues.

This chain joins TRBV29-1 and TRBJ1-1; there is no DNA to check the TCRdb D call of TRBD1. This CDR3 contains 13 residues. Germline CDR1 reads SQVTM; CDR2 reads ANQGSEA. The CDR3 loop reads CSVDTGVNTEAFF.

This clonotype is medium-sized by frequency. The V gene is TRBV20-1, the J gene TRBJ2-2; as DNA is missing, the TRBD2 call by TCRdb cannot be tested. This CDR3 contains 15 residues. Per the germline V gene, CDR1 is DFQATT and CDR2 is SNEGSKA (reference sequence). CDR3 amino acids: CSARGSGSNTGELFF.

The chain has TRBV29-1 and TRBJ2-3. Germline values: CDR1 SQVTM, CDR2 ANQGSEA. CDR3 length: 13 amino acids. The CDR3 reads CSSFGFGTDTQYF.

The chain combines TRBV9 with TRBJ1-1. Germline V gene lookup returns CDR1 SGDLS and CDR2 YYNGEE. The CDR3 has 14 amino acids. The CDR3 region is CASSVGPQNTEAFF.

The chain recombines TRBV20-1 with TRBJ2-7; TCRdb returns TRBD1, unconfirmable since there is no DNA. CDR1 DFQATT and CDR2 SNEGSKA come from the germline V gene (reference sequence). The CDR3 totals 13 residues. CDR3 in amino acids: CSASGQTTYEQYF.

The gene calls are TRBV6-2 or TRBV6-3 and TRBJ2-7. The CDR3 has 17 residues. Germline values: CDR1 MNHEY, CDR2 SVGEGT. CDR3 amino acids: CASSYSIVGSRPYEQYF.

The chain joins TRBV12-3 or TRBV12-4 to TRBJ2-7; as DNA is missing, the TRBD1 call by TCRdb cannot be tested. The CDR3 runs to 12 residues. CDR3 sequence reads: CASSLDGGEQYF.

This clonotype is classed as medium-sized (0.01 to 0.1%) by frequency. J is TRBJ1-1 and V is TRBV19. The CDR3 is 14 residues long. Germline loops: CDR1 LNHDA, CDR2 SQIVND (reference sequence). CDR3: CASSSHFMNTEAFF. Filled out from reference TRBV19 and TRBJ1-1, the complete variable domain reads DGGITQSPKYLFRKEGQNVTLSCEQNLNHDAMYWYRQDPGQGLRLIYYSQIVNDFQKGDIAEGYSVSREKKESFPLTVTSAQKNPTAFYLCASSSHFMNTEAFFGQGTRLTVV.

Measured by frequency, this clonotype is medium-sized. The chain has TRBV29-1 and TRBJ2-7. Germline-derived CDR1 and CDR2 are SQVTM and ANQGSEA. This CDR3 comprises 13 residues. CDR3: CSVEVAPSYEQYF.

The chain couples TRBV12-3 or TRBV12-4 to TRBJ2-1. CDR3 length: 16 amino acids. CDR3 amino acids: CASSASGTSSYNEQFF.

V usage is TRBV5-1 and J usage is TRBJ2-7. This CDR3 is 12 amino acids long. Germline CDR1 is SGHRS and CDR2 is YFSETQ. This CDR3 reads CASSPGTYEQYF.